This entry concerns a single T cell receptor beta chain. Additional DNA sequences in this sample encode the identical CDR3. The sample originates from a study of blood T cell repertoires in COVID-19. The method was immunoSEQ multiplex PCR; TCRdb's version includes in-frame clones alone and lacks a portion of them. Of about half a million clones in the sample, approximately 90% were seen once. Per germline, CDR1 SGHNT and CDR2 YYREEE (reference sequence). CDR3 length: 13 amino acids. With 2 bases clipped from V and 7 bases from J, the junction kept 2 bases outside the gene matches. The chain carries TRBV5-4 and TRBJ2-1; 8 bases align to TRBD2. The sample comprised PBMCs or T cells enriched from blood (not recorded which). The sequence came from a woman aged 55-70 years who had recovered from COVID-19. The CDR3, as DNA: TGTGCCAGCAGCTTCCCGGGAGGGAATGAGCAGTTCTTC. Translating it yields CASSFPGGNEQFF.